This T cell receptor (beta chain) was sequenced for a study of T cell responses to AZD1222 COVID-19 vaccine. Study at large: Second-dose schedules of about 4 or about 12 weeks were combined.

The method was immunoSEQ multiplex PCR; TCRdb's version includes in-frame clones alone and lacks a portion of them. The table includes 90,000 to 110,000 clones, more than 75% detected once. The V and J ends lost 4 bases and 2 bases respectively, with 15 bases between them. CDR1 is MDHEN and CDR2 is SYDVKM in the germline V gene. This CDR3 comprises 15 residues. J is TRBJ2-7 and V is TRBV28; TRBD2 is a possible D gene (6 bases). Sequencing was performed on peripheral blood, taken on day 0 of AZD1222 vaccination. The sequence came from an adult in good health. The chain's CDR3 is CASSSPSGGTYEQYF. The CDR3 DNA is TGTGCCAGCAGTTCCCCGTCTGGGGGGACCTACGAGCAGTACTTC. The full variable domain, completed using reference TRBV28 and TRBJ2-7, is DVKVTQSSRYLVKRTGEKVFLECVQDMDHENMFWYRQDPGLGLRLIYFSYDVKMKEKGDIPEGYSVSREKKERFSLILESASTNQTSMYLCASSSPSGGTYEQYFGPGTRLTVT.